The 28 T cell receptor beta chains reported below all come from one sample, sequenced in a study of T cell changes during pregnancy in multiple sclerosis. The protocol was immunoSEQ multiplex PCR, while the TCRdb copy is restricted to in-frame clones and leaves out a portion. This table holds about 48,000 clones, nearly 95% found once. Material: CD4+ T cells from peripheral blood mononuclear cells, obtained in the first trimester of pregnancy. Receptors were obtained from a female donor with multiple sclerosis, enrolled in a pregnancy study.

This clone has just one count. CDR3 in amino acids: CASSSGTGSTGELFF. The CDR3 DNA reads TGTGCCAGCTCGTCCGGGACAGGGTCCACCGGGGAGCTGTTTTTT. This rearrangement joins TRBV18 to TRBJ2-2; 9 bases agree with TRBD1. The CDR3 totals 15 residues. Trimming cost V 6 bases and J 4 bases; bases outside gene matches: 6. Germline lookup yields CDR1 KGHSH and CDR2 LQKENI.

V usage is TRBV20-1 and J usage is TRBJ1-1; D might be TRBD1 (6 bases). Germline assignment: CDR1 DFQATT and CDR2 SNEGSKA (reference sequence). This CDR3 has 11 amino acids. The CDR3 bases are TGCAGCGCACAGGGGAACACTGAAGCTTTCTTT. Amino acid sequence: CSAQGNTEAFF.

The chain carries TRBV19 and TRBJ1-2; 9 bases fit TRBD1. The CDR3 has 17 amino acids. J lost 0 bases, V lost 5 bases, and 10 bases had no gene match. Germline V gene lookup returns CDR1 LNHDA and CDR2 SQIVND (reference sequence). The chain's CDR3 is CASSGGTGRTPNYGYTF. The CDR3 DNA sequence: TGTGCCAGTAGTGGGGGGACAGGGAGAACTCCTAACTATGGCTACACCTTC. Using reference TRBV19 and TRBJ1-2 for the parts outside the CDR3, the full variable domain is DGGITQSPKYLFRKEGQNVTLSCEQNLNHDAMYWYRQDPGQGLRLIYYSQIVNDFQKGDIAEGYSVSREKKESFPLTVTSAQKNPTAFYLCASSGGTGRTPNYGYTFGSGTRLTVV.

The rearrangement links TRBV5-1 to TRBJ2-1, with D possibly being TRBD1 (6 bases). In germline, CDR1 is SGHRS, CDR2 YFSETQ. Trimming cost V 0 bases and J 5 bases, with 6 bases left between them. This CDR3 is built from 13 residues. The DNA for the CDR3 is TGCGCCAGCAGCTTGGGACAGGACAATGAGCAGTTCTTC. Protein product: CASSLGQDNEQFF.

This clone was seen once. The genes are TRBV13 and TRBJ1-2; 7 bases map to TRBD1. The CDR3 runs 12 residues. Germline CDR1 is PRHDT and CDR2 is FYEKMQ (reference sequence). The V gene end was trimmed by 5 bases and the J gene end by 9 bases; junction bases not matched to a gene: 6. The CDR3 protein is CASSLRGISYTF. The CDR3 region has the DNA TGTGCCAGCAGCCTCAGGGGGATAAGCTACACCTTC.

This chain joins TRBV2 and TRBJ2-4; TRBD1 matches 9 bases. Germline CDR1 and CDR2: SNHLY and FYNNEI. The CDR3 runs 16 residues. Unmatched junction bases numbered 8, after V lost 8 bases and J lost 0 bases. CDR3 bases: TGTGCCAGCTCCCCGGACAGGGGACTAGCCAAAAACATTCAGTACTTC. It specifies CASSPDRGLAKNIQYF. The variable domain in full, completed from reference TRBV2 and TRBJ2-4, reads EPEVTQTPSHQVTQMGQEVILRCVPISNHLYFYWYRQILGQKVEFLVSFYNNEISEKSEIFDDQFSVERPDGSNFTLKIRSTKLEDSAMYFCASSPDRGLAKNIQYFGAGTRLSVL.

This chain joins TRBV10-3 and TRBJ2-3; D gene unclear. CDR3 size: 13 residues. Deletions cut 2 bases from V and 6 bases from J, with 9 bases between. Per germline, CDR1 ENHRY and CDR2 SYGVKD. CDR3 DNA sequence: TGTGCCATCAGTGAGCTTCGAGATGATACGCAGTATTTT. It encodes CAISELRDDTQYF.

The chain joins TRBV20-1 to TRBJ2-5, with D perhaps TRBD2 (6 bases). V was shortened by 4 bases and J by 5 bases, with 8 bases between the two germline ends. Germline CDR1 reads DFQATT; CDR2 reads SNEGSKA (reference sequence). The CDR3 has 11 residues. CDR3 loop: CSAKGGETQYF. Here the CDR3 DNA reads TGCAGTGCTAAAGGAGGGGAGACCCAGTACTTC.

The chain combines TRBV5-1 with TRBJ1-4, with D uncertain. V was trimmed by 3 bases and J by 0 bases, leaving 6 bases between them. CDR3 length: 14 amino acids. Germline loops: CDR1 SGHRS, CDR2 YFSETQ. CDR3 DNA: TGCGCCAGCAGCTCCACAACAACTAATGAAAAACTGTTTTTT. It is translated as CASSSTTTNEKLFF.

This rearrangement joins TRBV5-4 to TRBJ2-3; TRBD2 matches at 11 bases. With 1 base clipped from V and 0 bases from J, the junction kept 4 bases outside the gene matches. The CDR3 extends over 17 amino acids. Germline loops: CDR1 SGHNT, CDR2 YYREEE (reference sequence). CDR3 DNA: TGTGCCAGCAGCTTGACACTAGCGGGAGCTAGCACAGATACGCAGTATTTT. Encoded protein: CASSLTLAGASTDTQYF.

The chain employs TRBV11-2 and TRBJ1-6; 9 nucleotides align to TRBD1. This CDR3 is 17 amino acids long. Germline V gene data show CDR1 as SGHAT and CDR2 as FQNNGV. V lost 5 bases, J lost 0 bases, and 5 bases stayed unmatched. The CDR3 region is CASSQGQGGSYNSPLHF. The CDR3 DNA sequence: TGTGCCAGCAGCCAGGGACAGGGCGGCTCCTATAATTCACCCCTCCACTTT.

This CDR3 is CASSLGQGARTEAFF. The CDR3 DNA sequence: TGTGCCAGCAGCTTAGGACAGGGGGCGAGGACTGAAGCTTTCTTT. V usage is TRBV13 and J usage is TRBJ1-1; the match to TRBD1 covers 9 bases. After removal of 0 bases from V and 5 bases from J, the junction contained 4 bases not matched to a gene. The CDR3 length is 15 residues. Germline CDR1 reads PRHDT; CDR2 reads FYEKMQ (reference sequence).

The rearrangement links TRBV4-2 to TRBJ1-5; D perhaps matches TRBD1 (5 bases). The CDR3 runs to 17 residues. The V gene's germline CDR1 is LGHNA and CDR2 YNFKEQ. Deletions cut 3 bases from V and 2 bases from J, with 17 bases between. The CDR3 protein is CASSHVEGLAGNQPQHF. Here the CDR3 DNA reads TGTGCCAGCAGCCACGTTGAGGGACTAGCGGGCAATCAGCCCCAGCATTTT.

The rearrangement uses TRBV7-9 and TRBJ1-2, with unresolved D. This CDR3 spans 15 amino acids. Trimming stripped 3 bases from V and 1 base from J, with 12 bases between. CDR1 is SEHNR and CDR2 is FQNEAQ in the germline V gene (reference sequence). CDR3 bases: TGTGCCAGCAGCTTCTCCGTAGGGAGTAACTATGGCTACACCTTC. Protein sequence: CASSFSVGSNYGYTF.

The chain links TRBV7-9 to TRBJ1-1; 8 bases match TRBD1. Germline V CDR1 and CDR2: SEHNR, FQNEAQ (reference sequence). V trimming: 3 bases; J trimming: 1 base; junction bases outside the gene matches: 4. This CDR3 has 15 amino acids. This CDR3 reads CASSFTGGTNTEAFF. The CDR3, as DNA: TGTGCCAGCAGCTTTACAGGGGGAACGAACACTGAAGCTTTCTTT.

The chain employs TRBV7-9 and TRBJ2-1, with TRBD2 matching 10 bases. V lost 7 bases and J lost 6; bases outside the gene matches: 18. CDR3 length: 18 residues. Germline values: CDR1 SEHNR, CDR2 FQNEAQ (reference sequence). CDR3 nucleotide sequence: TGTGCCAGCAACGTGTTATCCCCCGGGACTAGCGTAATCAATGAGCAGTTCTTC. Translating it yields CASNVLSPGTSVINEQFF.

This clone was seen just once. The chain links TRBV5-4 to TRBJ1-1; 12 bases match TRBD1. Germline V CDR1 and CDR2: SGHNT, YYREEE (reference sequence). V dropped 1 base and J dropped 5; count of bases not matched to a gene: 3. The length of the CDR3 is 15 residues. CDR3 in amino acids: CASSLPGQGATEAFF. CDR3 nucleotides: TGTGCCAGCAGCTTGCCGGGACAGGGGGCGACTGAAGCTTTCTTT.

J is TRBJ2-7 and V is TRBV4-2; 8 nucleotides agree with TRBD2. V shed 0 bases, J shed 0 bases, and the junction held 4 bases outside the gene matches. This CDR3 has 16 amino acids. Germline assignment: CDR1 LGHNA and CDR2 YNFKEQ. This CDR3 is CASSQEGRGGSYEQYF. Here the CDR3 DNA reads TGTGCCAGCAGCCAAGAAGGCCGGGGGGGCTCCTACGAGCAGTACTTC.

This clone was observed a few times. The CDR3 DNA is TGTGCCAGCAGTTTTCTCCAGGGGAATTCACCCCTCCACTTT. It codes for CASSFLQGNSPLHF. V is TRBV27 and J is TRBJ1-6; the D gene is possibly TRBD1 (6 bases). The germline gives CDR1 MNHEY, CDR2 SMNVEV (reference sequence). CDR3 length equals 14 residues. The germline V and J ends were trimmed by 3 bases and 7 bases, with 10 bases remaining between them.

V gene TRBV2 combines with J gene TRBJ2-2; 10 bases line up with TRBD2. Germline V gene data show CDR1 as SNHLY and CDR2 as FYNNEI. V gave up 4 bases and J gave up 5 bases; unmatched junction bases: 4. This CDR3 is built from 15 residues. The CDR3 loop reads CASSVVLAGTGELFF. DNA of the CDR3: TGTGCCAGCAGTGTAGTACTAGCGGGGACCGGGGAGCTGTTTTTT.

The chain links TRBV10-3 to TRBJ2-1, with 7 bases aligning to TRBD2. With 2 bases clipped from V and 2 bases from J, the junction kept 9 bases outside the gene matches. Per germline, CDR1 ENHRY and CDR2 SYGVKD. CDR3 length equals 17 residues. The chain's CDR3 is CAISEREGLAAYNEQFF. CDR3 DNA sequence: TGTGCCATCAGTGAGAGGGAGGGGCTAGCGGCCTACAATGAGCAGTTCTTC.

CDR3 loop: CASSHVGGGPQAYEQYF. The CDR3 bases are TGTGCCAGCAGCCACGTCGGGGGGGGGCCTCAAGCCTACGAGCAGTACTTC. The chain links TRBV12-1 to TRBJ2-7; the table calls TRBD2, which could not be checked here. TRBV12-1 is given as a pseudogene. This CDR3 spans 17 amino acids.

The chain has TRBV30 and TRBJ2-1; 7 nucleotides match TRBD1. The V and J ends lost 3 bases and 1 base, in that order; junction bases with no gene match: 3. Per germline, CDR1 GTSNPN and CDR2 SVGIG (reference sequence). This CDR3 is 14 amino acids long. The CDR3 region is CAWRLTGSYNEQFF. CDR3 DNA sequence: TGTGCCTGGAGGCTGACAGGGTCCTACAATGAGCAGTTCTTC.

V and J are TRBV29-1 and TRBJ1-2, with TRBD1 matching 7 bases. Trimming removed 7 bases from V and 8 bases from J; junction bases left unmatched: 10. Germline CDR1 and CDR2: SQVTM and ANQGSEA. The CDR3 is 12 amino acids. CDR3 residues: CSAAQGFEGYTF. For the CDR3, the DNA is TGCAGCGCGGCACAGGGGTTCGAAGGCTACACCTTC.

The rearrangement uses TRBV19 and TRBJ1-1; 9 bases map to TRBD1. CDR3 size: 17 residues. Germline CDR1 is LNHDA and CDR2 is SQIVND (reference sequence). V was pared by 7 bases and J by 0 bases, with 12 bases of the junction left unmatched. The CDR3 nucleotides read TGTGCCAGTACCGGGGGACAGGGAACGGCTATGAACACTGAAGCTTTCTTT. The encoded protein is CASTGGQGTAMNTEAFF.

The chain has TRBV19 and TRBJ2-4, with 9 bases matching TRBD1. The germline V gene encodes CDR1 LNHDA and CDR2 SQIVND (reference sequence). Trimming took 5 bases from V and 7 from J; bases not matched to a gene: 15. The CDR3 is 17 residues long. The CDR3 sequence is CASSLSGTGITRNIQYF. The CDR3 nucleotides are TGTGCCAGTAGTCTGTCCGGGACAGGGATAACAAGGAACATTCAGTACTTC.

The J gene is TRBJ2-7, the V gene TRBV10-3, with 15 bases fitting TRBD2. CDR3 length: 20 residues. Germline assignment: CDR1 ENHRY and CDR2 SYGVKD. The V gene end was trimmed by 6 bases and the J gene end by 2 bases; junction bases not matched to a gene: 17. For the CDR3, the DNA is TGTGCCATCAGCATACAGCTGGGACTAGCGGGGGGCCCCGATCCCTACGAGCAGTACTTC. It specifies CAISIQLGLAGGPDPYEQYF.

The V call is TRBV7-2, the J call TRBJ1-2, with D possibly being TRBD1 (6 bases). The V gene's germline CDR1 is SGHTA and CDR2 FQGNSA. Trimming removed 4 bases from V and 7 bases from J, with 10 bases in between. The CDR3 totals 12 residues. The CDR3 bases are TGTGCCAGCAGCTCCCGGACAGCTGGCTACACCTTC. Translated: CASSSRTAGYTF.